The 26 T cell receptor beta chains in this list originate from one sample, sequenced in a study of cytomegalovirus exposure and HLA in healthy donors. The PCR made use of 60 Vbeta and 13 Jbeta primers. Method: immunoSEQ multiplex PCR; TCRdb's copy keeps in-frame clones and lacks some. Seen here are some 150,000 clones, 65% to 80% observed once, and the top ten hold 2% to 2.5%. Sequencing was done on a sample of PBMCs. Receptor source: a man aged 35 to 55 in good health and CMV-seronegative.

This sequence joins TRBV4-2 and TRBJ2-1; 7 bases are shared with TRBD1. Germline-derived CDR1 and CDR2 are LGHNA and YNFKEQ. CDR3 length: 15 residues. The ends lost 0 bases at V and 5 bases at J; junction bases unmatched: 4. The CDR3 region has the DNA TGTGCCAGCAGCCAAGAAACAGGGGACGACAATGAGCAGTTCTTC. It encodes CASSQETGDDNEQFF.

This chain joins TRBV5-1 and TRBJ1-2; TRBD1 aligns across 7 bases. The CDR3 covers 12 residues. Trimming cost V 4 bases and J 10 bases; bases outside gene matches: 7. Germline V gene sequence: CDR1 SGHRS, CDR2 YFSETQ. The CDR3 DNA reads TGCGCCAGCAGCCAGCAGGGGGATGTCTACACCTTC. Translated, it gives CASSQQGDVYTF.

The chain joins TRBV28 to TRBJ2-3; 7 bases are shared with TRBD2. The V and J ends lost 10 bases and 5 bases, in that order; junction bases with no gene match: 6. This CDR3 spans 12 amino acids. Per germline, CDR1 MDHEN and CDR2 SYDVKM. The CDR3, as DNA: TGTGCCACCTTCATAGCGGGAGATACGCAGTATTTT. Encoded protein: CATFIAGDTQYF.

This clone was seen only once. This chain uses TRBV11-2 with TRBJ2-4, with D possibly matching TRBD1 (5 bases). Germline CDR1 reads SGHAT; CDR2 reads FQNNGV. Trimming pared 2 bases from V and 6 bases from J, leaving 11 bases between. The CDR3 loop spans 14 amino acids. The CDR3 nucleotides are TGTGCCAGCAGCTTAAGAGCAGGGATAAACATTCAGTACTTC. Its protein product is CASSLRAGINIQYF.

The chain carries TRBV30 and TRBJ1-2, with D uncertain. Germline V gene sequence: CDR1 GTSNPN, CDR2 SVGIG (reference sequence). The V end lost 1 base, the J end lost 3 bases, and 12 bases lay between the germline ends. The CDR3 totals 14 residues. For the CDR3, the DNA is TGTGCCTGGAGTGGGGAGGGATGGGACTATGGCTACACCTTC. Amino acid sequence: CAWSGEGWDYGYTF.

This sequence joins TRBV5-1 and TRBJ2-1, with 7 bases that match TRBD1. This CDR3 has 14 amino acids. Germline loops: CDR1 SGHRS, CDR2 YFSETQ. V lost 4 bases, J lost 5 bases, and 6 bases stayed unmatched. In DNA form, the CDR3 reads TGCGCCAGCAGCCTAGGGACAGCCAACAATGAGCAGTTCTTC. It yields the protein CASSLGTANNEQFF.

The genes are TRBV28 and TRBJ2-1; TRBD2 aligns across 10 bases. Germline V lookup: CDR1 MDHEN, CDR2 SYDVKM. This CDR3 comprises 13 residues. V trimming: 9 bases; J trimming: 7 bases; junction bases outside the gene matches: 6. CDR3 protein: CASIAGGSNEQFF. The CDR3 DNA is TGTGCCAGTATAGCGGGAGGAAGTAATGAGCAGTTCTTC.

This rearrangement joins TRBV4-1 to TRBJ2-1; TRBD2 matches 12 bases. Losses at the gene ends were 1 base for V and 13 bases for J; bases not matched to a gene: 8. The CDR3 is made up of 15 amino acids. The V gene's germline CDR1 is MGHRA and CDR2 YSYEKL. The CDR3 spells CASSQVLAGGFGQFF. CDR3 coding DNA: TGCGCCAGCAGCCAAGTACTAGCGGGAGGTTTTGGTCAGTTCTTC.

The chain links TRBV19 to TRBJ2-1, with TRBD2 as a possible D gene (5 bases). The CDR3 is 16 amino acids. Germline V gene lookup returns CDR1 LNHDA and CDR2 SQIVND (reference sequence). V was pared by 1 base and J by 6 bases, with 16 bases between. CDR3 DNA sequence: TGTGCCAGTAGTATAGCCCCTAGCCGGCTTGGCAATGAGCAGTTCTTC. Amino acids: CASSIAPSRLGNEQFF.

The rearrangement joins TRBV21-1 to TRBJ1-5; TRBD1 was called by the table and not checked on the DNA. TRBV21-1 corresponds to a pseudogene. The CDR3 has 11 residues. In DNA, the CDR3 is TGTGCGAGGCAGGGTAATCAGCCCCAGCATTTT. Its translation is CARQGNQPQHF.

This clone has a single count. J is TRBJ2-5 and V is TRBV27; 7 nucleotides line up with TRBD2. Germline loops: CDR1 MNHEY, CDR2 SMNVEV (reference sequence). The CDR3 runs 19 residues. With 5 bases clipped from V and 5 bases from J, the junction kept 23 bases outside the gene matches. The DNA for the CDR3 is TGTGCCAGCAGTCCCCCGTTGTGGGGGAGTAGCGGGCGACGGGAGACCCAGTACTTC. It yields the protein CASSPPLWGSSGRRETQYF.

The rearrangement joins TRBV5-6 to TRBJ2-7, with a weak D call TRBD2 (5 bases). This CDR3 has 13 amino acids. CDR1 SGHDT and CDR2 YYEEEE come from the germline V gene. Trimming left V 2 bases short and J 8 bases short, with 14 bases between. The CDR3 spells CASSLLSGSQQYF. CDR3 bases: TGTGCCAGCAGCTTACTCTCGGGGAGTCAGCAGTACTTC.

The V gene is TRBV7-9, the J gene TRBJ2-1; weak D call: TRBD2 (6 bases). Germline V CDR1 and CDR2: SEHNR, FQNEAQ (reference sequence). V gave up 1 base and J gave up 10 bases, with 11 bases separating them. This CDR3 contains 13 residues. The CDR3 coding sequence is TGTGCCAGCAGCTTAGACGGGGGAATGGAGCAGTTCTTC. It codes for CASSLDGGMEQFF.

This chain joins TRBV7-2 and TRBJ2-1; 12 bases are shared with TRBD2. Germline assignment: CDR1 SGHTA and CDR2 FQGNSA. The CDR3 consists of 17 residues. V dropped 5 bases and J dropped 5; count of bases not matched to a gene: 10. The CDR3 DNA sequence: TGTGCCAGCAGCCGGCTTGGCAGACTAGCGGGGGACAATGAGCAGTTCTTC. As protein: CASSRLGRLAGDNEQFF.

This chain links TRBV27 with TRBJ2-5, with 7 nucleotides matching TRBD1. Germline V lookup: CDR1 MNHEY, CDR2 SMNVEV (reference sequence). The trim removed 5 bases at V and 5 bases at J, leaving 2 bases unmatched. The CDR3 totals 12 residues. The chain's CDR3 is CASSETGETQYF. The CDR3 nucleotides are TGTGCCAGCAGTGAGACAGGGGAGACCCAGTACTTC.

The chain is built from TRBV28 and TRBJ2-1; possible D gene TRBD1, 6 bases. V was pared by 6 bases and J by 3 bases, with 15 bases between. The CDR3 totals 15 residues. CDR1 and CDR2 (germline): MDHEN, SYDVKM. The CDR3 reads CASSPGYRVYNEQFF. The CDR3 nucleotides read TGTGCCAGCAGCCCAGGATACAGGGTCTACAATGAGCAGTTCTTC.

This chain connects TRBV28 to TRBJ2-3, with D unclear. V dropped 2 bases and J dropped 4 bases, with 7 bases sitting between them. Looked up from germline, CDR1 is MDHEN and CDR2 is SYDVKM. The CDR3 consists of 13 residues. In DNA, the CDR3 is TGTGCCAGCAGTTTAGGAGCGCCAGATACGCAGTATTTT. Protein sequence: CASSLGAPDTQYF.

J is TRBJ2-5 and V is TRBV7-9, with a weak D call TRBD1 (5 bases). The DNA end favors TRBJ2-7, so the J call may be wrong. Germline loops: CDR1 SEHNR, CDR2 FQNEAQ (reference sequence). The CDR3 extends over 14 amino acids. As DNA, the CDR3 is TGTGCCAGCAGCCGTCGGCAAATGGGGCTCGAGCAGTACTTC. The encoded protein is CASSRRQMGLEQYF.

This chain uses TRBV7-2 with TRBJ2-1; 10 bases match TRBD2. V lost 5 bases, J lost 9 bases, and 16 bases stayed unmatched. CDR1 and CDR2 (germline): SGHTA, FQGNSA. The CDR3 length is 17 residues. In DNA form, the CDR3 reads TGTGCCAGCAGCCGCACCCTCCTAGCGGGAGTGGGGGGTGAGCAGTTCTTC. Encoded protein: CASSRTLLAGVGGEQFF.

The chain joins TRBV19 to TRBJ2-1; 13 nucleotides match TRBD2. The CDR3 totals 16 residues. Losses at the gene ends were 5 bases for V and 6 bases for J; bases not matched to a gene: 7. Germline CDR1 reads LNHDA; CDR2 reads SQIVND (reference sequence). The CDR3 is CASSVPGLAGFNEQFF. The CDR3 DNA follows: TGTGCCAGTAGTGTACCGGGACTAGCGGGATTCAATGAGCAGTTCTTC.

CDR3 in DNA: TGTGCCAGCAGTTACTCGGACAGACAAAACATTCAGTACTTC. This codes for CASSYSDRQNIQYF. This sequence joins TRBV28 and TRBJ2-4, with D tentatively TRBD1 (6 bases). The CDR3 consists of 14 residues. Germline CDR1 is MDHEN and CDR2 is SYDVKM. V shed 4 bases and J shed 5 bases, with 12 bases lying between them.

The CDR3 sequence: CAWRDAGAPSPLHF. The CDR3 region has the DNA TGTGCCTGGAGAGATGCGGGCGCGCCCTCACCCCTCCACTTT. The gene calls are TRBV30 and TRBJ1-6; no clear D. Germline CDR1 reads GTSNPN; CDR2 reads SVGIG (reference sequence). The CDR3 runs to 14 residues. V was shortened by 3 bases and J by 10 bases, with 16 bases between the two germline ends.

V and J are TRBV6-1 and TRBJ1-2; the match to TRBD1 covers 8 bases. Germline assignment: CDR1 MNHNS and CDR2 SASEGT. V was clipped by 3 bases and J by 4 bases; unmatched bases: 16. The CDR3 loop spans 18 amino acids. The DNA of the CDR3 is TGTGCCAGCAGTGAGGTGACCGGGACAGGAGGTTATTTCTATGGCTACACCTTC. Residues: CASSEVTGTGGYFYGYTF.

This clone occurred once. This chain connects TRBV6-4 to TRBJ2-2, with 10 bases matching TRBD1. The V and J ends lost 1 base and 2 bases, in that order; junction bases with no gene match: 10. The CDR3 sequence is 19 residues long. From germline, CDR1 is MRHNA and CDR2 SNTAGT. CDR3 coding DNA: TGTGCCAGCAGTGACTACGCATCGGGACAGGGGCCAAACACCGGGGAGCTGTTTTTT. Translated: CASSDYASGQGPNTGELFF.

The chain couples TRBV5-1 to TRBJ2-5, with TRBD2 as a possible D gene (5 bases). The better agreement between TRBJ2-7 and the DNA end casts doubt on the J call. CDR1 is SGHRS, CDR2 YFSETQ, per germline. The CDR3 spans 13 residues. Here the CDR3 reads CASSLARGNEQYF. The CDR3 bases are TGCGCCAGCAGCTTGGCCAGAGGGAACGAGCAGTACTTC.

Concerning this clone: The same CDR3 arises from other DNA sequences in this sample as well. The chain combines TRBV11-2 with TRBJ1-3, with TRBD1 matching 7 bases. Germline CDR1 SGHAT, CDR2 FQNNGV. V shed 2 bases and J 2 bases; nucleotides not matched to a gene: 3. This CDR3 has 15 residues. This CDR3 reads CASSLRQGTGNTIYF. Here the CDR3 DNA reads TGTGCCAGCAGCTTACGACAGGGCACTGGAAACACCATATATTTT.